This is a list of T cell receptor beta chains from one sample in a study of identical twins. TCRdb recomputed calls from the 5' RACE reads with MiXCR, one row per CDR3 protein. The table lists around 220,000 distinct CDR3 sequences, about 11% of them singletons. Material: memory T cells sorted from blood. The receptors were gathered from a man aged 50 to 59 in good health. Each CDR3 is given with its conserved first and last residue. Each record gives: CDR3 length, V gene, D gene, clone size, J gene, CDR3 protein, CDR3 DNA. The D gene is left open where the match is weak. Size is stated for part of the rows, as once, few or many counts, or as a class when the clone is expanded.

length: 15; V: TRBV28; D: TRBD2; size: many; J: TRBJ2-2; CDR3: CASTRTSYKGGELFF; DNA: TGTGCCAGCACCCGGACTAGCTACAAGGGCGGGGAGCTGTTTTTT
length: 14; V: TRBV11-2; D: -; size: many; J: TRBJ2-2; CDR3: CASSLDLGAGELFF; DNA: TGTGCCAGCAGCTTAGATTTGGGGGCCGGGGAGCTGTTTTTT
length: 15; V: TRBV6-1; D: TRBD1; size: -; J: TRBJ2-7; CDR3: CASRPGQGLIYEQYF; DNA: TGTGCCAGCCGCCCGGGACAGGGGCTAATCTACGAGCAGTACTTC
length: 15; V: TRBV5-5; D: -; size: -; J: TRBJ1-1; CDR3: CASSLRGGEYTEAFF; DNA: TGTGCCAGCAGCTTGAGGGGGGGGGAATACACTGAAGCTTTCTTT
length: 18; V: TRBV11-2; D: -; size: -; J: TRBJ1-2; CDR3: CASSRIWGAGRTNYGYTF; DNA: TGTGCCAGCAGCAGGATTTGGGGAGCCGGACGGACTAACTATGGCTACACCTTC
length: 15; V: TRBV6-1; D: TRBD1; size: many; J: TRBJ1-5; CDR3: CASSEGGTGSQPQHF; DNA: TGTGCCAGCAGTGAAGGGGGGACAGGGAGTCAGCCCCAGCATTTT
length: 16; V: TRBV5-1; D: TRBD2; size: many; J: TRBJ2-1; CDR3: CASSFDETSGGNEQFF; DNA: TGCGCCAGCAGCTTCGACGAGACTAGCGGGGGCAATGAGCAGTTCTTC
length: 21; V: TRBV29-1; D: -; size: few; J: TRBJ2-3; CDR3: CSVVRVSRDRSSGASTDTQYF; DNA: TGCAGCGTTGTACGGGTGAGCCGGGACAGAAGTAGCGGAGCCAGCACAGATACGCAGTATTTT
length: 15; V: TRBV5-1; D: -; size: many; J: TRBJ2-2; CDR3: CASSHMNRNTGELFF; DNA: TGCGCCAGCAGTCACATGAACAGAAACACCGGGGAGCTGTTTTTT
length: 20; V: TRBV24-1; D: -; size: many; J: TRBJ1-5; CDR3: CATSDLLRDPTGISNQPQHF; DNA: TGTGCCACCAGTGATTTGCTCAGGGATCCTACCGGAATTAGCAATCAGCCCCAGCATTTT
length: 15; V: TRBV2; D: TRBD2; size: many; J: TRBJ2-1; CDR3: CASTVGRAFYNEQFF; DNA: TGTGCCAGCACCGTCGGGAGGGCCTTCTACAATGAGCAGTTCTTC
length: 14; V: TRBV28; D: -; size: -; J: TRBJ1-6; CDR3: CAISGWTENSPLHF; DNA: TGTGCTATCAGCGGGTGGACGGAAAATTCACCCCTCCACTTT
length: 15; V: TRBV10-3; D: TRBD1; size: -; J: TRBJ2-7; CDR3: CAISAPGTGQNEQYF; DNA: TGTGCCATCAGTGCCCCCGGGACAGGGCAAAACGAGCAGTACTTC
length: 13; V: TRBV4-3; D: -; size: many; J: TRBJ1-1; CDR3: CASSESKNTEAFF; DNA: TGCGCCAGCAGCGAAAGCAAGAACACTGAAGCTTTCTTT
length: 15; V: TRBV5-1; D: -; size: many; J: TRBJ2-7; CDR3: CASSLAAGGPYEQYF; DNA: TGCGCCAGCAGCTTGGCCGCCGGGGGCCCCTACGAGCAGTACTTC
length: 15; V: TRBV7-8; D: TRBD2; size: few; J: TRBJ2-1; CDR3: CASCLAGGSYNEQFF; DNA: TGTGCCAGCTGCCTAGCGGGGGGCTCCTACAATGAGCAGTTCTTC
length: 18; V: TRBV24-1; D: TRBD2; size: -; J: TRBJ2-5; CDR3: CATSDGVPAGGSGETQYF; DNA: TGTGCCACCAGTGATGGGGTTCCAGCGGGGGGTTCCGGAGAGACCCAGTACTTC
length: 15; V: TRBV25-1; D: TRBD2; size: many; J: TRBJ2-2; CDR3: CASSRTSGRTGELFF; DNA: TGTGCCAGCAGTCGGACTAGCGGGAGGACCGGGGAGCTGTTTTTT
length: 13; V: TRBV19; D: -; size: many; J: TRBJ1-1; CDR3: CASTWRVDTEAFF; DNA: TGTGCCAGTACTTGGAGGGTGGACACTGAAGCTTTCTTT
length: 13; V: TRBV5-1; D: -; size: -; J: TRBJ2-5; CDR3: CASCLLSQETQYF; DNA: TGCGCCAGCTGCCTTCTGAGCCAAGAGACCCAGTACTTC
length: 12; V: TRBV18; D: -; size: few; J: TRBJ2-2; CDR3: CASSKDTGELFF; DNA: TGTGCCAGCTCTAAAGACACCGGGGAGCTGTTTTTT
length: 18; V: TRBV11-2; D: TRBD2; size: many; J: TRBJ2-3; CDR3: CASSAGLAGGPAWYTQYF; DNA: TGTGCCAGCAGCGCGGGACTAGCGGGAGGGCCAGCCTGGTATACGCAGTATTTT
length: 15; V: TRBV5-1; D: -; size: many; J: TRBJ2-7; CDR3: CASSLVGTRGYEQYF; DNA: TGCGCCAGCAGTCTGGTCGGGACCAGAGGATACGAGCAGTACTTC
length: 14; V: TRBV29-1; D: -; size: many; J: TRBJ1-1; CDR3: CSVEEGARGTEAFF; DNA: TGCAGCGTTGAAGAGGGGGCCAGGGGCACTGAAGCTTTCTTT
length: 14; V: TRBV7-8; D: -; size: many; J: TRBJ1-1; CDR3: CASSLVGRNHEAFF; DNA: TGTGCCAGCAGCTTAGTCGGCCGTAACCACGAAGCTTTCTTT
length: 15; V: TRBV7-2; D: -; size: many; J: TRBJ1-2; CDR3: CASSLVGGPNYGYTF; DNA: TGTGCCAGCAGCTTGGTCGGCGGGCCTAACTATGGCTACACCTTC
length: 14; V: TRBV12-3/TRBV12-4; D: -; size: -; J: TRBJ2-7; CDR3: CASSQGSSSYEQYF; DNA: TGTGCCAGCAGTCAGGGGTCTAGCTCCTACGAGCAGTACTTC
length: 14; V: TRBV18; D: TRBD1; size: many; J: TRBJ2-5; CDR3: CASLADRAQETQYF; DNA: TGTGCCAGCCTGGCGGACAGGGCTCAAGAGACCCAGTACTTC
length: 12; V: TRBV12-5; D: -; size: few; J: TRBJ2-3; CDR3: CASGRGTDTQYF; DNA: TGTGCTAGTGGAAGGGGCACAGATACGCAGTATTTT
length: 15; V: TRBV4-2; D: -; size: few; J: TRBJ1-2; CDR3: CASSQGMSRASGYTF; DNA: TGTGCCAGCAGCCAAGGGATGAGCAGGGCAAGTGGCTACACCTTC
length: 13; V: TRBV7-2; D: -; size: -; J: TRBJ2-2; CDR3: CASSRDNTGELFF; DNA: TGTGCCAGCTCCAGGGATAACACCGGGGAGCTGTTTTTT
length: 18; V: TRBV11-2; D: -; size: many; J: TRBJ2-3; CDR3: CASSPSVSGSRRFGTQYF; DNA: TGTGCCAGCAGCCCCTCGGTCTCAGGCAGCCGACGGTTCGGTACGCAGTATTTT
length: 14; V: TRBV6-1; D: TRBD1; size: many; J: TRBJ1-1; CDR3: CASSLEGANTEAFF; DNA: TGTGCCAGCTCCCTGGAGGGGGCGAACACTGAAGCTTTCTTT
length: 18; V: TRBV6-2/TRBV6-3; D: TRBD1; size: -; J: TRBJ2-5; CDR3: CATSPGGQGSSGQETQYF; DNA: TGTGCCACCTCGCCAGGGGGACAGGGGTCAAGTGGCCAAGAGACCCAGTACTTC
length: 14; V: TRBV6-2/TRBV6-3; D: TRBD2; size: few; J: TRBJ2-3; CDR3: CASSNVAGVDTQYF; DNA: TGTGCCAGCAGTAACGTAGCGGGAGTAGATACGCAGTATTTT
length: 14; V: TRBV5-1; D: -; size: many; J: TRBJ2-2; CDR3: CASSLDPNTGELFF; DNA: TGCGCCAGCAGCTTGGATCCGAACACCGGGGAGCTGTTTTTT
length: 15; V: TRBV12-3/TRBV12-4; D: TRBD1; size: few; J: TRBJ2-7; CDR3: CASSPFPGQGYEQYF; DNA: TGTGCCAGCAGTCCCTTCCCGGGACAGGGATACGAGCAGTACTTC
length: 16; V: TRBV9; D: TRBD2; size: few; J: TRBJ2-5; CDR3: CASSPRGSGVVETQYF; DNA: TGTGCCAGCAGCCCCCGGGGTAGCGGGGTGGTGGAGACCCAGTACTTC
length: 13; V: TRBV23-1; D: TRBD1; size: few; J: TRBJ2-1; CDR3: CASNRGALDEQFF; DNA: TGCGCCAGCAACAGGGGCGCTCTCGATGAGCAGTTCTTC
length: 15; V: TRBV6-2/TRBV6-3; D: TRBD1; size: many; J: TRBJ2-2; CDR3: CASKNDRGNTGELFF; DNA: TGTGCCAGCAAAAACGACAGGGGGAACACCGGGGAGCTGTTTTTT
length: 15; V: TRBV20-1; D: TRBD1; size: few; J: TRBJ1-6; CDR3: CSAVPGQGRVSPLHF; DNA: TGCAGTGCTGTCCCGGGACAGGGGCGAGTTTCACCCCTCCACTTT
length: 12; V: TRBV30; D: -; size: few; J: TRBJ2-7; CDR3: CAWSVPGAGQYF; DNA: TGTGCCTGGAGCGTCCCGGGAGCGGGGCAGTACTTC
length: 13; V: TRBV5-6; D: -; size: many; J: TRBJ2-7; CDR3: CASSPRPDYEQYF; DNA: TGTGCCAGCAGCCCGCGCCCCGATTACGAGCAGTACTTC
length: 15; V: TRBV7-2; D: -; size: -; J: TRBJ2-5; CDR3: CASSSLSAGWETQYF; DNA: TGTGCCAGCAGCTCCCTGTCGGCGGGCTGGGAGACCCAGTACTTC
length: 14; V: TRBV7-3; D: -; size: -; J: TRBJ2-2; CDR3: CASSLNGNTGELFF; DNA: TGTGCCAGCAGCTTAAATGGGAACACCGGGGAGCTGTTTTTT
length: 14; V: TRBV18; D: -; size: -; J: TRBJ1-1; CDR3: CASSPNTRNTEAFF; DNA: TGTGCCAGCTCACCGAACACTAGAAACACTGAAGCTTTCTTT
length: 19; V: TRBV29-1; D: TRBD2; size: -; J: TRBJ2-1; CDR3: CSVEGITSGQNPFSDEQFF; DNA: TGCAGCGTTGAGGGAATTACTAGCGGGCAAAACCCCTTTTCCGATGAGCAGTTCTTC
length: 16; V: TRBV20-1; D: -; size: few; J: TRBJ2-7; CDR3: CSAGKKQATSSYEQYF; DNA: TGCAGTGCTGGAAAAAAACAGGCGACGAGCTCCTACGAGCAGTACTTC
length: 15; V: TRBV28; D: -; size: -; J: TRBJ2-3; CDR3: CASSFGTKLTDTQYF; DNA: TGTGCCAGCAGTTTCGGGACCAAACTCACAGATACGCAGTATTTT
length: 13; V: TRBV18; D: -; size: many; J: TRBJ2-2; CDR3: CASSLGDTGELFF; DNA: TGTGCCAGCTCACTTGGGGATACCGGGGAGCTGTTTTTT
length: 16; V: TRBV6-2/TRBV6-3; D: -; size: -; J: TRBJ2-1; CDR3: CASSYSSGDFYNEQFF; DNA: TGTGCCAGCAGTTACTCAAGCGGTGATTTTTACAATGAGCAGTTCTTC
length: 13; V: TRBV10-1; D: -; size: many; J: TRBJ2-2; CDR3: CASRADITGELFF; DNA: TGCGCCAGCAGAGCCGACATCACCGGGGAGCTGTTTTTT